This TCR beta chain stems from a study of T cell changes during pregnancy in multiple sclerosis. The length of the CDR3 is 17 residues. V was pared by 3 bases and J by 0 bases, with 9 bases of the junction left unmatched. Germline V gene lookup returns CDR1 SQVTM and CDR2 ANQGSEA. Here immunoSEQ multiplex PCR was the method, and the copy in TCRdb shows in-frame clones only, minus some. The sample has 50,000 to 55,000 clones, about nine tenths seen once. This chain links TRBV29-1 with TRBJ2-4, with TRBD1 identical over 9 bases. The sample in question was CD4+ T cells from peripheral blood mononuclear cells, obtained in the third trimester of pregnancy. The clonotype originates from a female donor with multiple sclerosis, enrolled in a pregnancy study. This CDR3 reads CSVEGTGSPLAKNIQYF. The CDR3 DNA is TGCAGCGTTGAGGGGACAGGGTCGCCCCTAGCCAAAAACATTCAGTACTTC.